This T cell receptor (beta chain) was sequenced during a study of cytomegalovirus exposure and HLA in healthy donors (dated by TCRdb to about 2017). Background for the entire study: In an earlier analysis of some 550 of the donors, roughly 300 Gb of sequence data and just under 120 million unique TCR beta sequences from approximately 180 million T cells were reported. The aim of the study was to test whether cataloging public T cell receptors could identify signatures of past pathogen exposure. In addition to the first cohort of approximately 670 subjects, a separate validation cohort of about 120 different subjects was used. Using immunosequencing, the study profiled T cell repertoires from fewer than 700 subjects and related those repertoires to cytomegalovirus serostatus. Rather than using new phenotypic data, the later analysis identified candidate immune exposures from TCR beta sequences and from how often those sequences occurred across donors. A later genetic analysis took genome-wide SNP genotypes for 398 of the 666 donors and used that subset as a discovery cohort. About 280 gigabases of sequencing data and 91 million or so unique TCR sequences made up an early release that covered over 550 HLA-typed donors. A handful of DR-DQ haplotypes were handled as single units for association and clustering because linkage in the cohort was strong. Of the 300 to 450 genotyped donors, approximately 82% fell in the genetic ancestry cluster associated with self-reported Caucasian donors. Typing coverage varied by locus: about 629-640 donors for A, B, C, DRB1 and DQB1; under 550 for DQA1; some 610 for DPA1; fewer than 480 for DPB1. All discovery cohort repertoires had been generated on a single sequencing platform. To predict cytomegalovirus infection status, the study combined high-throughput TCR immunosequencing, statistical association of individual TCRs with disease status, and machine learning. On average, 235,054 unique TCR beta nucleotide sequences were sequenced per donor among more than 350 genotyped donors of the cohort, with about 19% of those sequences being non-productive. An earlier analysis of around 580 of the donors used high-throughput TCR beta sequencing to judge whether each TCR beta V gene segment behaved as functional or pseudogenic. HLA typing covered class I and class II loci at four-digit resolution. Donor age, sex, ethnicity and CMV serostatus were compiled together with the repertoire data. A later analysis re-examined previously published TCR beta repertoires from 610 or so donors and added high-resolution HLA genotyping to investigate patterns of TCR occurrence.

The CDR3, from cysteine to phenylalanine, totals 20 residues. The CDR3 DNA has 60 bases and is translated from base 1. Germline trimming: 4 bases from V, 0 bases from J; junction bases outside gene matches: 23. CDR1 and CDR2 were assigned from the germline V gene as SQVTM and ANQGSEA. Libraries came from the immunoSEQ multiplex PCR assay. A mixture of 60 forward primers for TCR Vbeta segments and 13 reverse primers for TCR Jbeta segments was used in the multiplex PCR. A multiplex PCR assay on genomic DNA amplified the CDR3 region of rearranged TCR beta genes. The amplified TCR beta libraries were sequenced on the Illumina HiSeq System as 87-base-pair reads. As for the authors' bioinformatics: A later analysis counted around 72 million unique TCR beta chains across the 640 or so repertoires, and roughly 11 million of these chains were shared by at least two donors. Raw reads were error-corrected and collapsed into unique sequences with a nearest-neighbor algorithm that merged closely related sequences to remove PCR and sequencing errors. To assign V, D and J gene segments, CDR3 sequences were aligned to IMGT reference sequences. Each retained sequence needed at least a six-nucleotide match to both a V gene segment and a J gene segment. Rearrangements were called productive when the CDR3 lacked stop codons and stayed in frame with V and J; all others were non-productive. CDR3 was defined according to IMGT convention as the region running from the second conserved V-encoded cysteine to the conserved J-encoded phenylalanine. The earlier analysis of about 560 of the donors excluded any sequence lacking an unambiguous match to a single V gene segment. In an earlier analysis of 587 of the donors, a V segment was called functional when productive rearrangements were above 56.7%, and segregating when the standard deviation between donors exceeded 5%. A statistical classification framework was built to diagnose cytomegalovirus status from the catalog of TCR beta chain sequences. In a later analysis, V and J genes were assigned by comparing TCR nucleotide sequences against IMGT/GENE-DB human TR gene sequences. Using the TCRdist pipeline, a later analysis assigned CDR3 sequences along with most-parsimonious VDJ recombination scenarios. A later analysis defined each TCR beta chain by its CDR3 amino acid sequence plus V-gene family, and excluded reads lacking a unique V-gene family. A later analysis removed 550 to 650 highly shared, low-generation-probability nucleotide sequences to deal with suspected cross-contamination and a sequencing artifact. A later analysis calculated a clonal expansion index for each public chain from normalized within-repertoire ranks of inferred template counts. A later analysis computed generation probabilities with a VDJ recombination model fitted to out-of-frame rearrangements, and checked the results against IGoR. In a later analysis, hypergeometric tests were used to score TCR-TCR, TCR-HLA and TCR-CMV co-occurrence, with a repertoire-size bias correction applied to TCR pairs. To estimate false discovery rates, a later analysis permuted the HLA or CMV assignments 20 times. In a later analysis, co-occurring TCRs were grouped using DBSCAN, with TCRdist sequence similarity added in when clustering inside HLA-allele-positive subsets. Repertoires with fewer than 30,000 or more than 120,000 public chains, plus five repertoires with anomalous nucleotide sharing, were excluded from co-occurrence clustering. TCRdb's version of the immuneACCESS table is confined to in-frame rearrangements and falls short of the full clone set. An unresolved V gene accounts for under half of the shortfall where checked; the remainder is of unknown origin. D and trimming come from the DNA, and the V and J calls and clone size come from that table. In all, the sample holds roughly 130,000 clones, and approximately 80% of those were seen once. Jointly, the top ten make up roughly 1.2% of the sample.

The cohort was made up of roughly 670 healthy bone marrow donors. At the time of sampling, all cohort members were nominally healthy, though unrecorded immune exposures were likely present. The donor was CMV seronegative and was included in the group of under 450 seronegative cohort members. A peripheral blood sample was provided by each donor, and peripheral blood mononuclear cells were used for TCR beta sequencing. The Qiagen DNeasy Blood Extraction Kit was used to extract genomic DNA from the blood cell samples. Turning to this clone: Its cognate antigen has yet to be identified. No base quality information exists; no much larger clone differs at one position.

Study-wide findings and limitations: In an earlier analysis of over 550 of the donors, most TCR beta V segments were observed in productive rearrangements about 87% or about 30% of the time, broadly matching IMGT annotations. Cytomegalovirus status was reported to be diagnosed by the classifier with high specificity and sensitivity in both the original and validation cohorts. The sequencing pipeline was judged likely to have produced a cluster of highly shared sequence variants as a technical artifact. Strong co-occurrence of HLA alleles, especially DR and DQ, made assigning TCR associations to individual alleles difficult. Compared with the roughly 600-donor mean, donors in an Asian-associated ancestry cluster had fewer N-insertions in productive TCRs, according to a later genetic analysis. Specific HLA alleles were associated with over 15,000 TCR beta sequences at a false discovery rate of 0.05 in a later analysis. Because some donors lacked HLA typing at each locus, the association tests relied only on the typed subset. A total of fewer than 200 TCR beta chains were listed by the study as associated with cytomegalovirus. According to the authors, the approach could potentially be generalized to other disease states and immunological phenotypes. The only immune exposure information available for the cohort was CMV serostatus. Around 16 rarely observed V segments, including chromosome 9 orphons, were excluded from the earlier analysis of 550 to 700 of the donors because counts were too low. A later analysis found that most CMV-associated TCR beta chains appeared HLA-restricted, with HLA associations seemingly driven largely by CMV exposure. V-gene and J-gene trimming of TCR beta chains was associated with a missense DCLRE1C variant in a later genetic analysis, and the association was replicated in an independent cohort. Compared with equally common non-associated chains, HLA-associated TCR beta chains in a later analysis were more clonally expanded and had lower generation probabilities. A further reported finding was that TCR beta sequences accurately predicted the HLA-A and HLA-B alleles for most subjects in the first cohort. A later analysis found that TCR association rates varied across HLA loci, with DRB1 alleles showing the most associated TCRs and HLA-C alleles the fewest. A few of the identified cytomegalovirus-associated TCR beta chains were confirmed in vitro to be specific for cytomegalovirus antigens. Linkage disequilibrium might explain the correlated functional status among segregating V segments, but an unknown experimental factor could not be excluded. Roughly uniform sequencing depth across donors was assumed in presence/absence analyses, although this assumption may not hold. In a later analysis, several top co-occurrence clusters were reported to appear linked to parvovirus B19, influenza, CMV and Epstein-Barr virus. The 87-base-pair reads could not distinguish some IMGT-functional V segments, including TRBV6-2 and TRBV6-3, so those segments were excluded. While some public TCRs were present in many individuals, most TCR sequences turned up only very rarely across donors. The cohort was sequenced for TCR beta chains only, and without alpha or paired-chain data the features that could be detected were limited.

Specimen: PBMCs. The V and J genes are TRBV29-1 and TRBJ2-7, and 8 junctional nucleotides match TRBD2. This TCR was recovered from a girl aged 2 to 10 in good health and CMV-seronegative. The CDR3 is CSVGSWPGKTGTRASYEQYF. The nucleotide sequence is given as TGCAGCGTTGGGTCCTGGCCCGGGAAAACCGGGACTAGGGCCTCCTACGAGCAGTACTTC.